The 22 T cell receptor beta chains reported below all come from one sample, sequenced in a study of spatial heterogeneity in lung cancer. Points from the study as a whole: Tumors with more nonsynonymous mutations had more expanded intratumoral alpha and beta TCRs.

The antigens for these receptors are not known. Time point noted: sample taken at primary tumor resection. Via MiXCR, TCRdb re-called the 5' RACE reads, giving one row per CDR3 protein. In the table there are about 100,000 distinct CDR3 sequences, 4.4% of which are singletons. Material: lung tumor tissue, obtained at surgery. These TCRs come from a male donor with early-stage non-small cell lung cancer.

In the case of this clonotype: This may arise from a read error, as a much more abundant clone is one base away. The CDR3 loop is CASSLAETGRYEASF. CDR3 DNA: TGTGCCAGCAGTTTAGCGGAGACAGGACGTTATGAAGCTTCCTTT. V usage is TRBV12-3 or TRBV12-4 and J usage is TRBJ1-1; weak D call: TRBD1 (6 bases). The CDR3 extends over 15 amino acids.

This clonotype was recorded at least ten times. The chain couples TRBV14 to TRBJ2-1; TRBD1 or TRBD2 may be the D gene (5 bases each). The germline V gene has CDR1 SGHDN and CDR2 FVKESK. Between the trimmed V and J ends, which lost 4 bases and 8 bases, there was a span of 15 bases. This CDR3 is built from 14 residues. Here the CDR3 reads CASSLGRAVDEQFF. CDR3 nucleotides: TGTGCCAGCAGCCTGGGACGGGCGGTGGATGAGCAGTTCTTC.

At least ten counts were recorded for this clonotype. The chain is built from TRBV4-2 and TRBJ1-1; tentatively, D is TRBD1 (6 bases). Germline-derived CDR1 and CDR2 are LGHNA and YNFKEQ. V was shortened by 2 bases and J by 4 bases, with 14 bases between the two germline ends. CDR3 length equals 15 residues. CDR3 bases: TGTGCCAGCAGCCAACCGCAGGGGATTGGCACTGAAGCTTTCTTT. It encodes CASSQPQGIGTEAFF.

A few counts support this clonotype. The chain couples TRBV7-6 to TRBJ2-7, with D possibly TRBD2 on 5 matching bases. Per the germline V gene, CDR1 is SGHVS and CDR2 is FNYEAQ. There are 15 residues in the CDR3. Trimming pared 2 bases from V and 4 bases from J, leaving 15 bases between. CDR3 sequence reads: CASSLNGWEQYEQYF. The CDR3 DNA reads as TGTGCCAGCAGCTTAAACGGGTGGGAGCAGTACGAGCAGTACTTC.

This clonotype was recorded at least ten times. The chain has TRBV14 and TRBJ1-3; D remains ambiguous. The ends were cut back, 0 bases at V and 2 bases at J, with 11 bases in the middle. CDR1 is SGHDN, CDR2 FVKESK, per germline. The CDR3 runs 16 residues. The CDR3 reads CASSQDLQRTGNTIYF. CDR3 nucleotides: TGTGCCAGCAGCCAAGATCTGCAGAGAACTGGAAACACCATATATTTT.

This clonotype was recorded many times. V usage is TRBV6-1 and J usage is TRBJ2-3; the D gene is possibly TRBD1 (6 bases). V gave up 3 bases and J gave up 2 bases, with 15 bases separating them. The germline gives CDR1 MNHNS, CDR2 SASEGT. The CDR3 spans 16 residues. CDR3 nucleotides: TGTGCCAGCAGTGACCTAGGACAGAAGTACACAGATACGCAGTATTTT. Translation: CASSDLGQKYTDTQYF.

Many counts were recorded for this clonotype. This chain connects TRBV4-1 to TRBJ1-6; D is unresolved. This CDR3 has 15 amino acids. Trimming removed 0 bases from V and 10 bases from J, with 13 bases in between. Germline V CDR1 and CDR2: MGHRA, YSYEKL. The CDR3 is CASSQEAVVRSPLHF. The DNA for the CDR3 is TGCGCCAGCAGCCAAGAGGCGGTAGTACGCTCACCCCTCCACTTT.

The gene calls are TRBV28 and TRBJ2-5; D is uncertain. This CDR3 is built from 12 residues. Germline V gene lookup returns CDR1 MDHEN and CDR2 SYDVKM. Trimming stripped 2 bases from V and 4 bases from J, with 5 bases between. CDR3 amino acids: CASSLATETQYF. The CDR3 bases are TGTGCCAGCAGTTTAGCCACAGAGACCCAGTACTTC.

This clonotype appeared a few times. CDR3 nucleotides: TGTGCCAGCAGTTCCTCGGTCTCTGGGGCCAACGTCCTGACTTTC. It codes for CASSSSVSGANVLTF. J is TRBJ2-6 and V is TRBV12-3 or TRBV12-4; no definite D call. CDR3 length: 15 amino acids. V was trimmed by 4 bases and J by 0 bases, leaving 7 bases between them.

This clonotype was seen many times. V and J are TRBV20-1 and TRBJ1-5; possible D gene TRBD1, 5 bases. The CDR3 totals 13 residues. V shed 3 bases and J shed 2 bases, with 8 bases lying between them. Germline V lookup: CDR1 DFQATT, CDR2 SNEGSKA (reference sequence). CDR3: CSASQGGNQPQHF. CDR3 DNA: TGCAGTGCTAGCCAGGGCGGCAATCAGCCCCAGCATTTT.

This clonotype has a count of ten or more. The chain is built from TRBV29-1 and TRBJ2-5; a possible D gene is TRBD1 (6 bases). Deletions cut 7 bases from V and 0 bases from J, with 18 bases between. CDR1 and CDR2 (germline): SQVTM, ANQGSEA. The CDR3 covers 15 residues. The CDR3 loop reads CSAKGQTGYQETQYF. CDR3 in DNA: TGCAGCGCTAAAGGACAGACTGGGTACCAAGAGACCCAGTACTTC.

The sample holds many counts of this clonotype. The V call is TRBV3-1, the J call TRBJ1-3, with a possible D match to TRBD1 (6 bases). Per germline, CDR1 LGHDT and CDR2 YNNKEL (reference sequence). Between the trimmed V and J ends, which lost 5 bases and 0 bases, there was a span of 14 bases. This CDR3 is 16 amino acids long. CDR3: CASSLTGGGSGNTIYF. CDR3 nucleotides: TGTGCCAGCAGCTTGACAGGAGGAGGCTCTGGAAACACCATATATTTT.

This clonotype has at least ten counts. The V and J genes are TRBV27 and TRBJ2-7; D might be TRBD2 (6 bases). The CDR3 contains 15 residues. Trimming left V 5 bases short and J 2 bases short, with 16 bases between. Per germline, CDR1 MNHEY and CDR2 SMNVEV (reference sequence). The CDR3 spells CASSPSVGGTYEQYF. The CDR3 nucleotides are TGTGCCAGCAGTCCCTCGGTTGGAGGGACCTACGAGCAGTACTTC.

This clonotype showed up many times. The chain carries TRBV29-1 and TRBJ2-3, with D possibly being TRBD2 (6 bases). V lost 3 bases to trimming and J lost 4 bases, with 8 bases between them. CDR3 length equals 12 residues. Germline assignment: CDR1 SQVTM and CDR2 ANQGSEA. CDR3 sequence: CSVEGGADTQYF. In nucleotides, the CDR3 is TGCAGCGTTGAGGGAGGCGCAGATACGCAGTATTTT.

This clonotype appeared many times. The V and J genes are TRBV6-1 and TRBJ1-1; 7 bases are shared with TRBD1. The CDR3 runs to 14 residues. The germline CDR1 and CDR2 sequences are MNHNS and SASEGT. V dropped 6 bases and J dropped 2; count of bases not matched to a gene: 6. The CDR3 region is CASRMGQINTEAFF. DNA for the CDR3: TGTGCCAGCAGAATGGGACAGATTAACACTGAAGCTTTCTTT.

This clonotype has at least ten counts. The chain carries TRBV20-1 and TRBJ2-7, with TRBD2 matching over 10 bases. With 6 bases clipped from V and 3 bases from J, the junction kept 8 bases outside the gene matches. This CDR3 contains 14 residues. CDR1 is DFQATT and CDR2 is SNEGSKA in the germline V gene (reference sequence). CDR3 sequence: CSARRTSGFYEQYF. CDR3 DNA sequence: TGCAGTGCGCGTCGGACTAGCGGATTCTACGAGCAGTACTTC.

This clonotype appeared many times. CDR3 sequence reads: CASSFPQDTQYF. In nucleotides, the CDR3 is TGTGCCAGCAGCTTTCCTCAAGATACGCAGTATTTT. The J gene is TRBJ2-3, the V gene TRBV5-6; D unresolved. The length of the CDR3 is 12 residues. Germline V gene sequence: CDR1 SGHDT, CDR2 YYEEEE. V was shortened by 2 bases and J by 5 bases, with 6 bases between the two germline ends.

In this sample, this clonotype turned up many times. The chain has TRBV9 and TRBJ2-1; TRBD2 matches at 9 bases. The V gene end was trimmed by 2 bases and the J gene end by 5 bases; junction bases not matched to a gene: 5. Germline V gene data show CDR1 as SGDLS and CDR2 as YYNGEE. The CDR3 runs to 15 residues. The CDR3 region is CASSVELAGDNEQFF. DNA of the CDR3: TGTGCCAGCAGCGTCGAACTAGCGGGTGACAATGAGCAGTTCTTC.

This clonotype was recorded at least ten times. The chain employs TRBV28 and TRBJ2-2; no definite D call. Germline V CDR1 and CDR2: MDHEN, SYDVKM. This CDR3 contains 14 residues. V shed 7 bases and J shed 2 bases, with 11 bases lying between them. For the CDR3, the DNA is TGTGCCAGCAAACGTCAGGTTAACACCGGGGAGCTGTTTTTT. It specifies CASKRQVNTGELFF. Looking up the rest from reference TRBV28 and TRBJ2-2 gives the full variable domain: DVKVTQSSRYLVKRTGEKVFLECVQDMDHENMFWYRQDPGLGLRLIYFSYDVKMKEKGDIPEGYSVSREKKERFSLILESASTNQTSMYLCASKRQVNTGELFFGEGSRLTVL.

This clonotype was detected ten times or more. The chain joins TRBV7-9 to TRBJ2-3, with a possible D match to TRBD2 (6 bases). The ends were cut back, 2 bases at V and 4 bases at J, with 13 bases in the middle. Per the germline V gene, CDR1 is SEHNR and CDR2 is FQNEAQ (reference sequence). This CDR3 spans 15 amino acids. DNA of the CDR3: TGTGCCAGCAGCTTATGGAGGGAGGCTTCAGATACGCAGTATTTT. This encodes CASSLWREASDTQYF.

Many counts were recorded for this clonotype. The CDR3 DNA is TGTGCCAGCAGCTTAGATAAGTGGAATGAGCAGTTCTTC. This sequence encodes CASSLDKWNEQFF. This chain connects TRBV11-2 to TRBJ2-1; D uncertain. Germline-derived CDR1 and CDR2 are SGHAT and FQNNGV. The CDR3 totals 13 residues. Trimming took 0 bases from V and 7 from J, leaving 7 bases between them.

Ten or more counts support this clonotype. The CDR3: CAAWGTEAFF. DNA for the CDR3: TGTGCCGCCTGGGGGACTGAAGCTTTCTTT. The rearrangement links TRBV6-6 to TRBJ1-1; a possible D gene is TRBD1 (5 bases). The germline V gene encodes CDR1 MNHNY and CDR2 SVGAGI (reference sequence). V lost 11 bases to trimming and J lost 5 bases, with 9 bases between them. The CDR3 extends over 10 amino acids.